Following are 19 T cell receptor beta chains from one sample sequenced in a study of blood T cells in healthy people across ages. Next came a second PCR, run for about 6 to 12 cycles, which used a sample-barcoded 5' primer along with a J-beta primer mix. TCRdb reprocessed the 5' RACE reads via MiXCR and lists one record per CDR3 protein. This sample carries around 2 million distinct CDR3 sequences, about 39% of them seen once, and the ten largest clones take 20% to 25%. Sequencing input: blood. These receptors came from a human donor in good health.

The chain employs TRBV7-3 and TRBJ1-6; the D is unclear. CDR1 is SGHTA and CDR2 is FQGTGA in the germline V gene. Deletions cut 4 bases from V and 7 bases from J, with 14 bases between. The CDR3 sequence is 15 residues long. As DNA, the CDR3 is TGTGCCAGCAGCTCCGATGCCGCGGAAAATTCACCCCTCCACTTT. It yields the protein CASSSDAAENSPLHF.

The CDR3, as DNA: TGTGCCAGCTCACCACCGGTAACAGCCCTGGGACGGGCTTTCTTT. Its protein product is CASSPPVTALGRAFF. V is TRBV18 and J is TRBJ1-1; a weak D match, TRBD1 (5 bases). This CDR3 contains 15 residues. The V end lost 0 bases, the J end lost 11 bases, and 19 bases lay between the germline ends. The germline CDR1 and CDR2 sequences are KGHSH and LQKENI.

This clonotype was recorded a few times. The V gene is TRBV7-9, the J gene TRBJ2-7; D is possibly TRBD2 (6 bases). CDR3 length equals 15 residues. Trimming took 1 base from V and 3 from J, leaving 13 bases between them. The germline V gene encodes CDR1 SEHNR and CDR2 FQNEAQ (reference sequence). In DNA, the CDR3 is TGTGCCAGCAGCTTAGGGGGGAGGTCTCTCTACGAGCAGTACTTC. Its translation is CASSLGGRSLYEQYF.

V gene TRBV2 combines with J gene TRBJ1-2, with D perhaps matching TRBD1 (6 bases). The CDR3 has 12 amino acids. The germline gives CDR1 SNHLY, CDR2 FYNNEI. V dropped 7 bases and J dropped 7 bases, with 13 bases sitting between them. For the CDR3, the DNA is TGTGCCAGCATGCAGGGGACTCTTGGCTACACCTTC. Translation: CASMQGTLGYTF. Filled out from reference TRBV2 and TRBJ1-2, the complete variable domain reads EPEVTQTPSHQVTQMGQEVILRCVPISNHLYFYWYRQILGQKVEFLVSFYNNEISEKSEIFDDQFSVERPDGSNFTLKIRSTKLEDSAMYFCASMQGTLGYTFGSGTRLTVV.

The chain has TRBV20-1 and TRBJ2-7; D call uncertain. The CDR3 has 12 residues. The V gene lost 6 bases and the J gene lost 0 bases, with 9 bases spanning the gap. Germline CDR1 DFQATT, CDR2 SNEGSKA (reference sequence). The chain's CDR3 is CSAARHSYEQYF. CDR3 sequence (DNA): TGCAGTGCCGCGCGTCACTCCTACGAGCAGTACTTC.

V is TRBV4-3 and J is TRBJ1-2, with 8 positions matching TRBD1. Germline V lookup: CDR1 LGHNA, CDR2 YSLEER. The V and J ends lost 0 bases and 8 bases, in that order; junction bases with no gene match: 17. The CDR3 totals 18 residues. The CDR3 sequence is CASSQDPAGQDTSGGYTF. The CDR3 coding sequence is TGCGCCAGCAGCCAAGATCCCGCGGGACAGGACACCTCCGGGGGCTACACCTTC.

The V and J genes are TRBV12-5 and TRBJ2-3, with D possibly being TRBD2 (10 bases). The CDR3 consists of 20 residues. V was cut by 1 base and J by 7 bases, with 30 bases left in between. Germline V gene data show CDR1 as LGHNT and CDR2 as FRNRAP. Written as DNA, the CDR3 is TGTGCTAGTGGTTTGGATTACAGGGGGCGTCCGCTAGCGGGGGAAAATACGCAGTATTTT. Protein sequence: CASGLDYRGRPLAGENTQYF.

This clonotype showed up just a few times. J is TRBJ1-2 and V is TRBV2, with 9 bases matching TRBD1. CDR3 length equals 13 residues. CDR1 is SNHLY and CDR2 is FYNNEI in the germline V gene. V was pared by 8 bases and J by 4 bases, with 5 bases of the junction left unmatched. The CDR3 region is CASVRDRVYGYTF. Here the CDR3 DNA reads TGTGCCAGCGTCCGGGACAGGGTCTATGGCTACACCTTC.

The CDR3 DNA reads TGTGCCAGCAGCCAAGAGGGGGCAGTGGACAATGAGCAGTTCTTC. It specifies CASSQEGAVDNEQFF. The rearrangement links TRBV4-2 to TRBJ2-1, with TRBD1 as a possible D gene (6 bases). This CDR3 region has 15 residues. V lost 0 bases and J 5 bases, leaving 11 bases between the germline ends. Per the germline V gene, CDR1 is LGHNA and CDR2 is YNFKEQ.

The genes are TRBV20-1 and TRBJ2-2; TRBD2 agrees at 10 bases. The J segment lost 4 bases and the V segment lost 1 base, leaving 3 bases of the junction unmatched. From germline, CDR1 is DFQATT and CDR2 SNEGSKA (reference sequence). This CDR3 is 15 amino acids long. CDR3 nucleotide sequence: TGCAGTGCTAGAGGGAGCGGGGGGGCCACCGGGGAGCTGTTTTTT. This encodes CSARGSGGATGELFF.

The rearrangement joins TRBV5-6 to TRBJ1-2; tentatively, D is TRBD1 (6 bases). The CDR3 has 16 residues. Trimming removed 6 bases at V and 5 bases at J, with 23 bases between. The germline gives CDR1 SGHDT, CDR2 YYEEEE. The DNA for the CDR3 is TGTGCCAGCACCCTAAATGGTAGGGGGAGTTTATATGGCTACACCTTC. Translation: CASTLNGRGSLYGYTF.

This rearrangement joins TRBV12-3 or TRBV12-4 to TRBJ1-6, with a weak D call TRBD1 (5 bases). V was cut by 7 bases and J by 10 bases, with 20 bases left in between. The CDR3 has 15 residues. The CDR3 DNA sequence: TGTGCCAGCACCCTTGGCTCAGGGAGTGCCTCACCCCTCCACTTT. It is translated as CASTLGSGSASPLHF.

This clonotype was seen a handful of times. This chain links TRBV4-3 with TRBJ1-4; 7 nucleotides align to TRBD1. The length of the CDR3 is 17 residues. CDR1 is LGHNA and CDR2 is YSLEER in the germline V gene. J gave up 0 bases and V 0 bases, and 4 bases lay outside the gene matches. CDR3 loop: CASSQEPRGATNEKLFF. In nucleotides, the CDR3 is TGCGCCAGCAGCCAAGAGCCCAGGGGGGCAACTAATGAAAAACTGTTTTTT.

The rearrangement uses TRBV4-1 and TRBJ1-2, with D maybe TRBD1 (5 bases). V gave up 1 base and J gave up 7 bases, with 13 bases separating them. The CDR3 runs to 14 residues. Per germline, CDR1 MGHRA and CDR2 YSYEKL. The CDR3 sequence: CASSQGAGSGGYTF. The CDR3 region has the DNA TGCGCCAGCAGCCAAGGGGCAGGGAGTGGTGGCTACACCTTC.

Comments on this clonotype: Relative to the germline gene, one junction end is altered; a read error may explain this. The chain joins TRBV20-1 to TRBJ2-4; 8 positions match TRBD2. The J call may be mistaken, given a closer DNA end match to TRBJ2-7. Germline loops: CDR1 DFQATT, CDR2 SNEGSKA (reference sequence). The CDR3 is 16 residues long. The CDR3 DNA sequence: TGTAGTGCTAGAGACCCTAGGACGGGGGGGGGCTACGAGCAGTACTTC. Its translation: CSARDPRTGGGYEQYF.

Comment on this clonotype: It may be a read error: a sequence one base away is much more abundant. The chain combines TRBV25-1 with TRBJ1-2, with D possibly matching TRBD1 (5 bases). Germline V lookup: CDR1 MGHDK, CDR2 SYGVNS. CDR3 length: 13 amino acids. The DNA for the CDR3 is TGTGCCAGCAGTGAGCTCCAGGGCAATGGCTGCACCTTC. Translation gives CASSELQGNGCTF.

Here the CDR3 reads CASKGLRDTEAFF. The CDR3 DNA reads TGTGCCAGTAAGGGTCTTCGGGACACTGAAGCTTTCTTT. V and J are TRBV19 and TRBJ1-1, with D unclear. V lost 7 bases and J lost 3, with 12 bases in between. Germline V gene sequence: CDR1 LNHDA, CDR2 SQIVND (reference sequence). The CDR3 loop spans 13 amino acids.

This clonotype was counted a few times. J is TRBJ1-6 and V is TRBV7-2, with 8 bases matching TRBD1. Germline V gene data show CDR1 as SGHTA and CDR2 as FQGNSA. Trimming cost V 5 bases and J 14 bases; bases outside gene matches: 17. The length of the CDR3 is 16 residues. The CDR3 sequence: CASSQNAGGVSVTLHF. In DNA, the CDR3 is TGTGCCAGCAGCCAAAACGCAGGGGGCGTATCAGTCACCCTCCACTTT.

The chain links TRBV15 to TRBJ2-1; D ambiguous. The CDR3 covers 14 residues. The germline gives CDR1 LNHNV, CDR2 YYDKDF (reference sequence). V was pared by 0 bases and J by 5 bases, with 8 bases between. The CDR3 loop reads CATSRDLADNEQFF. The CDR3 bases are TGTGCCACCAGCAGAGATCTGGCAGACAATGAGCAGTTCTTC.